The sample holds a few counts of the clone carrying this TCR beta chain. Antigen unknown. Quantitative 5'-RACE with molecular barcodes generated TCR beta libraries. In TCRdb, the 5' RACE reads were re-called with MiXCR into one record per CDR3 protein. This sample has hundreds of thousands of distinct CDR3 sequences, with about 12% found just once. The source of the sample is a study of CD8 T cells in ankylosing spondylitis. Findings and caveats of the study: Blood from ankylosing spondylitis patients appeared to carry a characteristic eight-variant TCR beta motif. The authors found the disease-linked clones to be CD8+ and relatively rare in peripheral blood. Earlier authors reported some of these motif variants in reactive arthritis synovial fluid and blood.

Trimming pared 2 bases from V and 4 bases from J, leaving 2 bases between. Germline lookup yields CDR1 MNHEY and CDR2 SVGEGT. The CDR3 has 11 residues. The genes are TRBV6-2 or TRBV6-3 and TRBJ2-5, with D unclear. The receptor's source is a male donor with ankylosing spondylitis. Sequencing was performed on blood, either unsorted or a sorted T cell fraction (not recorded which). This chain's CDR3 is CASSYVETQYF. The CDR3 coding sequence is TGTGCCAGCAGTTACGTAGAGACCCAGTACTTC.